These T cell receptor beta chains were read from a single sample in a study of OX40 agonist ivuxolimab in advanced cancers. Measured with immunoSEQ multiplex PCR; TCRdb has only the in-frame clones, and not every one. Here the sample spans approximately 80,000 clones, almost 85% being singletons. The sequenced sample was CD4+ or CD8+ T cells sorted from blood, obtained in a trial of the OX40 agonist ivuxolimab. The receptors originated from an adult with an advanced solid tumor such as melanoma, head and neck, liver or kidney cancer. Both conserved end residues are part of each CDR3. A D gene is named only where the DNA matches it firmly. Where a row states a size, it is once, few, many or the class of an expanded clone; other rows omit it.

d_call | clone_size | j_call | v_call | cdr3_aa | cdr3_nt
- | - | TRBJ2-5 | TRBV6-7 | CASSYSHRTETQYF | TGTGCCAGCAGTTACTCCCACAGGACGGAGACCCAGTACTTC
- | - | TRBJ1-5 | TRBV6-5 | CASSYSGRGWPQHF | TGTGCCAGCAGTTACTCGGGGAGGGGATGGCCCCAGCATTTT
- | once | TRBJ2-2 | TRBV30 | CAWSAQGSAGELFF | TGTGCCTGGAGTGCGCAGGGGTCGGCCGGGGAGCTGTTTTTT
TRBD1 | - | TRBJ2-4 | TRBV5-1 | CASSFDDREVNIQYF | TGCGCCAGCAGCTTCGATGACAGGGAAGTAAACATTCAGTACTTC
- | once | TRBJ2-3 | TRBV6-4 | CASSDGVTDTQYF | TGTGCCAGCAGTGACGGAGTCACAGATACGCAGTATTTT
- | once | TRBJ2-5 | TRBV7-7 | CASSPVGVQETQYF | TGTGCCAGCAGCCCAGTGGGTGTCCAAGAGACCCAGTACTTC
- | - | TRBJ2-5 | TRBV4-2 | CASSGVGVETQYF | TGTGCCAGCAGCGGGGTGGGGGTAGAGACCCAGTACTTC
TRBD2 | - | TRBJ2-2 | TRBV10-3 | CAISGLAGNTGELFF | TGTGCCATCAGCGGACTAGCGGGTAACACCGGGGAGCTGTTTTTT
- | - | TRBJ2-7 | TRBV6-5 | CASSYNPLAGYEQYF | TGTGCCAGCAGTTACAACCCCCTGGCAGGCTACGAGCAGTACTTC
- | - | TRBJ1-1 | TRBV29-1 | CSVALRVTEAFF | TGCAGCGTTGCCCTCCGCGTCACTGAAGCTTTCTTT
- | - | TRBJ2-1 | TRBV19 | CASSERGKSSSQSSYNEQFF | TGTGCCAGTAGTGAGAGGGGAAAATCGTCGTCCCAGAGCTCCTACAATGAGCAGTTCTTC
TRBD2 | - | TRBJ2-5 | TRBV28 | CASSSGGASETQYF | TGTGCCAGCAGTAGCGGGGGGGCCTCAGAGACCCAGTACTTC
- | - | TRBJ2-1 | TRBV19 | CASSIGAGTIRNEQFF | TGTGCCAGTAGTATAGGAGCAGGGACCATCAGGAATGAGCAGTTCTTC
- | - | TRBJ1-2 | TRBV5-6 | CASSYSRTEGYTF | TGTGCCAGCAGCTACTCCAGGACAGAGGGCTACACCTTC
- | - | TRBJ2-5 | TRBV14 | CASSQVEGPQYF | TGTGCCAGCAGCCAAGTGGAAGGGCCCCAGTACTTC
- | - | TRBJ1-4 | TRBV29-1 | CSGSQSTNEKLFF | TGCAGCGGCTCCCAGTCAACTAATGAAAAACTGTTTTTT
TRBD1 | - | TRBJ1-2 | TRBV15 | CATSRGEQGGIGYGYTF | TGTGCCACCAGCAGAGGCGAACAGGGGGGGATAGGCTATGGCTACACCTTC
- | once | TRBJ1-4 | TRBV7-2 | CASSLTPLGEKLFF | TGTGCCAGCAGCTTGACCCCCCTGGGGGAAAAACTGTTTTTT
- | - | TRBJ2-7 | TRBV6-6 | CASSRGTGSYEQYF | TGTGCCAGCAGTCGGGGGACTGGATCCTACGAGCAGTACTTC
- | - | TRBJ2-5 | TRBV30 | CASNHKDETQYF | TGTGCCAGCAACCACAAGGACGAGACCCAGTACTTC
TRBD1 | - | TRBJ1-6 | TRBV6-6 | CASRRVAGTADLTLHF | TGTGCCAGCAGAAGGGTCGCCGGGACAGCGGACTTAACCCTCCACTTT
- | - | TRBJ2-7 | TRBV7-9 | CASSRITGNEQYF | TGTGCCAGCAGCCGAATTACAGGGAACGAGCAGTACTTC
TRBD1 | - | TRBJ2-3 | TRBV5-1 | CASSSGDRGGTDTQYF | TGCGCCAGCAGCTCGGGGGACAGGGGCGGCACAGATACGCAGTATTTT